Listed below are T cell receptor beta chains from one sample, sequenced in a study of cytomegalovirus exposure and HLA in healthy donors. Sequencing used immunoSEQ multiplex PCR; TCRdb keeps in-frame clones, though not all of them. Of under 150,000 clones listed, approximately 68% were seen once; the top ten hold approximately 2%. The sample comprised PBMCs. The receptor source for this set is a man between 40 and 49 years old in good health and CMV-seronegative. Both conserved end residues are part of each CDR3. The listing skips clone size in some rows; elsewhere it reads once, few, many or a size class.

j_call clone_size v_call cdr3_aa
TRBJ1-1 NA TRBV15 CATSRDPVNTEAFF
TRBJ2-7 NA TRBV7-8 CASSRVLSSYEQYF
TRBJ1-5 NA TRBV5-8 CASSLEFGRGSFQPQHF
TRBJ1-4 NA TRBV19 CASSMVGSTNEKLFF
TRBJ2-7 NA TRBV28 CASRPAGSSYEQYF
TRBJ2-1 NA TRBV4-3 CASSQLGLSTLPFF
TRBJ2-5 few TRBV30 CAWTQWGVETQYF
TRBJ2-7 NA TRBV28 CGSNSRGSSYEQYF
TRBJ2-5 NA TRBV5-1 CASSLAPREGQETQYF
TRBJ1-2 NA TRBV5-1 CASSLDINYGYTF
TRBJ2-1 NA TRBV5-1 CASHRGGQGYNEQFF
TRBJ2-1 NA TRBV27 CASSPFPTSIYNEQFF
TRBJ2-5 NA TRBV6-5 CASSYALFFETQYF
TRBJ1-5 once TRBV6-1 CASSDLQYSNQPQHF
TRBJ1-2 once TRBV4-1 CASSQVPGQGERAPHGYTF
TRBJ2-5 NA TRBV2 CASGRGRETQYF
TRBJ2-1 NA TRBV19 CASSIVARGYNEQFF
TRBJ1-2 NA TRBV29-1 CSAGTGGGGYTF
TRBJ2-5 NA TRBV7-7 CASRQTSGATHDQETQYF
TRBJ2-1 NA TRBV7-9 CASSPGLAGGLDEQFF
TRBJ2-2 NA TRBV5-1 CASSRRTGDGELFF
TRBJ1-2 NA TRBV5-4 CASSSKTDTNYGYTF
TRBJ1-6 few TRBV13 CASSSRDTYSPLHF
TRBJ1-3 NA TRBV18 CASSPSRTGGSSGNTIYF
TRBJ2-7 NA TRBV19 CASSPHAGQNYEQYF
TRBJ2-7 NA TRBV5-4 CASSLRGGHKKSYEQYF
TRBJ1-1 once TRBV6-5 CASSPGGGTEAFF
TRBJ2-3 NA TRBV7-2 CASSLGGRVTDTQYF
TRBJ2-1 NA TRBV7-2 CASSLAMAGGGEQFF
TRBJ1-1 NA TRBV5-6 CASSQTRMNTEAFF
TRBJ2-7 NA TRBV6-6 CASRDSLEQYF
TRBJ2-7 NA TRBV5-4 CASSWGTGLSEQYF
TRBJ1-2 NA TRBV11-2 CASSFSGGYGYTF
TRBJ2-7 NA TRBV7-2 CASSPGGTGGIYEQYF
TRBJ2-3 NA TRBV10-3 CAISEFPGGFTDTQYF
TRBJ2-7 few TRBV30 CASSGATGQYF
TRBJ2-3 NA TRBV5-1 CASMEGPATDTQYF
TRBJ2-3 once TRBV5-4 CASSPGDTQYF
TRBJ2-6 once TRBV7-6 CASSLADGVGANVLTF
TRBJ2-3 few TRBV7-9 CASSKARGDGTDTQYF
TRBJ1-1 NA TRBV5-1 CASSLAGTGVPTEAFF